The 4 T cell receptor beta chains given below trace back to one sample, sequenced in a study of T cell responses to AZD1222 COVID-19 vaccine. Measured with immunoSEQ multiplex PCR; TCRdb has only the in-frame clones, and not every one. The data hold more than 75,000 clones, with around 88% observed a single time. Sequencing was performed on peripheral blood, taken on day 0 of AZD1222 vaccination. Source of these receptors: an adult in good health.

This clone was seen a few times. The genes are TRBV28 and TRBJ2-3; D is undetermined. The CDR3 runs 13 residues. The V gene lost 6 bases and the J gene lost 6 bases, with 13 bases spanning the gap. CDR1 and CDR2 from the germline V gene are MDHEN and SYDVKM. The CDR3 here is CASSPSVVDTQYF. The DNA for the CDR3 is TGTGCCAGCAGCCCTTCTGTGGTGGATACGCAGTATTTT.

This clone was seen a single time. The rearrangement joins TRBV3-1 (or the pseudogene TRBV3-2) to TRBJ1-4; 7 bases agree with TRBD1. The CDR3 totals 18 residues. The germline CDR1 and CDR2 sequences are LGHDT and YNNKEL (reference sequence). The J segment lost 0 bases and the V segment lost 1 base, leaving 8 bases of the junction unmatched. In DNA, the CDR3 is TGTGCCAGCAGCCAAGGCTCCGGCAGGGGGACAACTAATGAAAAACTGTTTTTT. Encoded protein: CASSQGSGRGTTNEKLFF.

V and J are TRBV3-1 (or the pseudogene TRBV3-2) and TRBJ1-5; TRBD1 agrees at 8 bases. V was clipped by 1 base and J by 4 bases; unmatched bases: 0. Per germline, CDR1 LGHDT and CDR2 YNNKEL (reference sequence). This CDR3 spans 14 amino acids. In nucleotides, the CDR3 is TGTGCCAGCAGCCAAGGACAGGGGAATCAGCCCCAGCATTTT. Translating it yields CASSQGQGNQPQHF.

The gene calls are TRBV7-2 and TRBJ1-1, with 7 bases fitting TRBD1. The junction had 13 bases not matched to a gene; V was cut back by 5 bases and J by 1 base. The CDR3 runs to 17 residues. Per the germline V gene, CDR1 is SGHTA and CDR2 is FQGNSA. CDR3 sequence (DNA): TGTGCCAGCAGCCCAGGGGGGTGGGGAGATCGGAACACTGAAGCTTTCTTT. The encoded protein is CASSPGGWGDRNTEAFF.